The 22 T cell receptor beta chains reported below all come from one sample, sequenced in a study of human T cells and chemical hapten exposure (dated by TCRdb to about 2021). The library came from RACE. For sequencing, a NextSeq 500 was employed. Using fastp at Q25 and MiXCR, TCRdb reprocessed the public reads and kept productive beta chains. Each record represents a unique CDR3 protein, reported with the most common genes and DNA among its rows. Present in this sample are about 190,000 distinct CDR3 sequences, about 25% of which were seen just once. Clones ranked in the top ten supply 2% to 3% of the sample. The time point label on this specimen signifies: patch test 3, about 24 weeks after DPC sensitization. The sample's treatment or condition label is to be understood as: therapeutic diphenylcyclopropenone sensitization with weekly scalp DPC. Here the sequenced sample was whole blood, taken in connection with sensitization to the hapten diphenylcyclopropenone (DPC). These receptors were taken from a woman between 40 and 50 years old with alopecia areata. Some clones in this sample may be carry-over from other donors' samples.

This clonotype came up once. The chain uses TRBV7-2 and TRBJ2-3; D is perhaps TRBD2 (9 bases). The V gene lost 4 bases and the J gene lost 5 bases, with 28 bases spanning the gap. Germline CDR1 reads SGHTA; CDR2 reads FQGNSA. There are 19 residues in the CDR3. The chain's CDR3 is CASSSTRGPSGDGRDTQYF. CDR3 sequence (DNA): TGTGCCAGCAGCTCAACCAGGGGGCCTAGCGGGGATGGGAGAGATACGCAGTATTTT. Together with reference TRBV7-2 and TRBJ2-3, the CDR3 gives the full variable domain: GAGVSQSPSNKVTEKGKDVELRCDPISGHTALYWYRQSLGQGLEFLIYFQGNSAPDKSGLPSDRFSAERTGGSVSTLTIQRTQQEDSAVYLCASSSTRGPSGDGRDTQYFGPGTRLTVL.

This clonotype was observed a few times. The chain joins TRBV7-9 to TRBJ2-7; the D gene is possibly TRBD2 (6 bases). The CDR3 length is 15 residues. With 5 bases removed from V and 6 bases from J, the gap between germline ends came to 20 bases. Germline assignment: CDR1 SEHNR and CDR2 FQNEAQ (reference sequence). CDR3 nucleotides: TGTGCCAGCAGCGGTAGCGGAGTCCCTCGGGTCGAGCAGTACTTC. Translating gives CASSGSGVPRVEQYF.

In its sample, this clonotype was seen a few times. This sequence joins TRBV7-2 and TRBJ2-3; 8 positions agree with TRBD2. CDR1 and CDR2 from the germline V gene are SGHTA and FQGNSA. Trimming at V came to 3 bases and at J to 2 bases, leaving 4 bases not matched to a gene. The CDR3 is made up of 15 amino acids. The DNA of the CDR3 is TGTGCCAGCAGCTTCATAGCGGGAACCACAGATACGCAGTATTTT. As protein: CASSFIAGTTDTQYF.

The CDR3 protein is CASSPGTVPGYTF. CDR3 DNA: TGTGCCAGCTCACCTGGGACAGTTCCTGGCTACACCTTC. The chain carries TRBV18 and TRBJ1-2; TRBD1 matches 7 bases. With V trimmed by 3 bases and J by 7 bases, 5 bases remained unmatched. The CDR3 runs to 13 residues. Germline CDR1 KGHSH, CDR2 LQKENI.

This chain connects TRBV6-4 to TRBJ2-2; 9 bases match TRBD1. With 4 bases clipped from V and 3 bases from J, the junction kept 0 bases outside the gene matches. CDR3 length equals 14 residues. Germline V gene sequence: CDR1 MRHNA, CDR2 SNTAGT. The CDR3 DNA follows: TGTGCCAGCAGTGGGGACAGGGACACCGGGGAGCTGTTTTTT. It specifies CASSGDRDTGELFF.

The chain has TRBV7-9 and TRBJ1-6, with D unclear. Germline CDR1 reads SEHNR; CDR2 reads FQNEAQ (reference sequence). Deletions cut 7 bases from V and 9 bases from J, with 16 bases between. This CDR3 is built from 14 residues. CDR3 sequence: CASTRSHGGSPLHF. The DNA of the CDR3 is TGTGCCAGCACCCGGTCCCACGGTGGTTCACCCCTCCACTTT.

The V and J genes are TRBV7-2 and TRBJ2-5; no definite D call. The CDR3 totals 15 residues. V was trimmed by 1 base and J by 0 bases, leaving 9 bases between them. Germline CDR1 SGHTA, CDR2 FQGNSA. The CDR3 here is CASSLGRLNQETQYF. In DNA, the CDR3 is TGTGCCAGCAGCTTAGGCAGACTGAACCAAGAGACCCAGTACTTC.

The chain has TRBV7-7 and TRBJ2-2; 10 bases are shared with TRBD2. This CDR3 spans 14 amino acids. Germline lookup yields CDR1 SSHAT and CDR2 FNYEAQ (reference sequence). The CDR3 region is CASGGSANTGELFF. The CDR3 bases are TGTGCTAGCGGGGGGTCGGCGAACACCGGGGAGCTGTTTTTT.

The chain joins TRBV25-1 to TRBJ2-7; 11 nucleotides align to TRBD2. This CDR3 is 15 amino acids long. The germline CDR1 and CDR2 sequences are MGHDK and SYGVNS. Trimming removed 8 bases from V and 1 base from J; junction bases left unmatched: 7. The chain's CDR3 is CASGPTSGTSYEQYF. The DNA for the CDR3 is TGTGCCAGCGGACCGACTAGCGGGACATCCTACGAGCAGTACTTC.

The CDR3 region is CASSLGFRGRYEQYF. In DNA form, the CDR3 reads TGTGCCAGCAGCTTAGGATTTCGCGGTCGCTACGAGCAGTACTTC. The chain couples TRBV7-2 to TRBJ2-7; D unclear. The ends were cut back, 1 base at V and 3 bases at J, with 13 bases in the middle. This CDR3 contains 15 residues. The germline CDR1 and CDR2 sequences are SGHTA and FQGNSA.

V and J are TRBV28 and TRBJ2-2; D tentatively reads TRBD1 or TRBD2 (6 bases each). The germline gives CDR1 MDHEN, CDR2 SYDVKM. This CDR3 has 14 residues. V dropped 6 bases and J dropped 5 bases, with 13 bases sitting between them. The CDR3 nucleotides are TGTGCCAGCAGGAGCACGGGGGCGACCGGGGAGCTGTTTTTT. Its translation is CASRSTGATGELFF.

This chain connects TRBV4-3 to TRBJ1-6; tentative D call: TRBD1 (5 bases). Between the trimmed V and J ends, which lost 0 bases and 14 bases, there was a span of 11 bases. CDR1 is LGHNA, CDR2 YSLEER, per germline. This CDR3 has 13 residues. The DNA of the CDR3 is TGCGCCAGCAGCCAAGATCGGGACGGGACCCTCCACTTT. This gives the protein CASSQDRDGTLHF.

This clonotype was found many times. This sequence joins TRBV20-1 and TRBJ2-1, with no clear D. Trimming removed 1 base from V and 7 bases from J, with 2 bases in between. Germline CDR1 is DFQATT and CDR2 is SNEGSKA (reference sequence). This CDR3 is built from 10 residues. The CDR3 sequence: CSARVNEQFF. For the CDR3, the DNA is TGCAGTGCTAGAGTTAATGAGCAGTTCTTC.

The gene calls are TRBV28 and TRBJ1-2, with D tentatively TRBD1 (5 bases). Trimming took off 5 bases at V and 8 bases at J, with 12 bases between the two ends. The CDR3 is 12 residues long. In germline, CDR1 is MDHEN, CDR2 SYDVKM. The CDR3 DNA sequence: TGTGCCAGCAGTAATCAGGGATTGGGCTACACCTTC. It is translated as CASSNQGLGYTF.

This clonotype was found a few times. The V call is TRBV12-3 or TRBV12-4, the J call TRBJ1-1; D is unclear. Trimming pared 5 bases from V and 0 bases from J, leaving 13 bases between. This CDR3 contains 15 residues. The CDR3 coding sequence is TGTGCCAGCAGTCCAGGCAGGTGGATGAACACTGAAGCTTTCTTT. It codes for CASSPGRWMNTEAFF.

J is TRBJ2-7 and V is TRBV6-5; D is ambiguous. CDR3 size: 13 residues. V lost 2 bases and J 9 bases, leaving 14 bases between the germline ends. The germline CDR1 and CDR2 sequences are MNHEY and SVGAGI. The CDR3 here is CASSYPNGGGQYF. The CDR3, as DNA: TGTGCCAGCAGTTACCCGAATGGTGGCGGGCAGTACTTC.

This chain links TRBV10-3 with TRBJ2-7, with D maybe TRBD2 (5 bases). This CDR3 comprises 13 residues. The V gene lost 7 bases and the J gene lost 4 bases, with 14 bases spanning the gap. Germline CDR1 is ENHRY and CDR2 is SYGVKD. The CDR3 reads CAINPARGYEQYF. CDR3 nucleotide sequence: TGTGCCATCAACCCCGCTCGGGGATACGAGCAGTACTTC.

This clonotype was seen a handful of times. The chain carries TRBV6-5 and TRBJ2-5, with TRBD1 as a possible D gene (6 bases). The germline V gene has CDR1 MNHEY and CDR2 SVGAGI. The V gene lost 0 bases and the J gene lost 1 base, with 12 bases spanning the gap. This CDR3 is 16 amino acids long. CDR3 region: CASSYSRDTGQETQYF. The DNA of the CDR3 is TGTGCCAGCAGTTACTCCCGGGACACTGGCCAAGAGACCCAGTACTTC.

The gene calls are TRBV29-1 and TRBJ2-1; 8 nucleotides match TRBD1. The CDR3 sequence is 16 residues long. CDR1 is SQVTM and CDR2 is ANQGSEA in the germline V gene. Trimming took 7 bases from V and 4 from J; bases not matched to a gene: 15. This chain's CDR3 is CSATGGQGGGYNEQFF. CDR3 sequence (DNA): TGCAGCGCCACTGGCGGACAGGGCGGAGGTTACAATGAGCAGTTCTTC.

This chain links TRBV29-1 with TRBJ2-3, with D possibly TRBD2 on 5 matching bases. Trimming shortened V by 5 bases and J by 2 bases, and 14 bases separated the two germline ends. CDR1 is SQVTM and CDR2 is ANQGSEA in the germline V gene. CDR3 length equals 14 residues. DNA of the CDR3: TGCAGCGTTCGGACGGGGAGTTACACAGATACGCAGTATTTT. Translation: CSVRTGSYTDTQYF.

This chain connects TRBV10-3 to TRBJ1-4, with D unclear. CDR1 and CDR2 from the germline V gene are ENHRY and SYGVKD. The V end lost 2 bases, the J end lost 7 bases, and 8 bases lay between the germline ends. This CDR3 is built from 13 residues. The chain's CDR3 is CAISELGSEKLFF. The DNA of the CDR3 is TGTGCCATCAGTGAGCTGGGGAGTGAAAAACTGTTTTTT.

This clonotype was seen repeatedly, ten times or more. The CDR3 nucleotides are TGCGCCAGCAGCCCCGGACAGGGGGCGCCGGAGGAGCAGTACTTC. This sequence encodes CASSPGQGAPEEQYF. The gene calls are TRBV5-1 and TRBJ2-7; 11 bases align to TRBD1. Trimming removed 4 bases from V and 7 bases from J; junction bases left unmatched: 10. Germline CDR1 reads SGHRS; CDR2 reads YFSETQ. This CDR3 is built from 15 residues.